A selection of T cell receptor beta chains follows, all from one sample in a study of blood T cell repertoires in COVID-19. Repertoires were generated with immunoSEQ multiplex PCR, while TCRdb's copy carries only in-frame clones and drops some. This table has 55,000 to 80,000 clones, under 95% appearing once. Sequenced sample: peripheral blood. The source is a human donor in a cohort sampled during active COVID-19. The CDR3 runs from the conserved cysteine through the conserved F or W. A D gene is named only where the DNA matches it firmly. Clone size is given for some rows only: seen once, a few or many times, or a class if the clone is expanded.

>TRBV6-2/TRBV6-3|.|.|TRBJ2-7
CASIPFWGEFDEQYF
TGTGCCAGCATCCCCTTCTGGGGGGAGTTCGACGAGCAGTACTTC
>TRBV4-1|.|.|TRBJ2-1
CASSQDNTGYNEQFF
TGCGCCAGCAGCCAGGACAATACAGGGTACAATGAGCAGTTCTTC
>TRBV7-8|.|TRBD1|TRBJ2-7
CASSLVQGLYYEQYF
TGTGCCAGCAGCTTAGTACAGGGGCTCTACTACGAGCAGTACTTC
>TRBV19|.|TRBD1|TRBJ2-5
CASSRGQGGQTQYF
TGTGCCAGTAGTAGGGGACAGGGAGGGCAGACCCAGTACTTC
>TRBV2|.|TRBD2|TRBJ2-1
CASIQREVRGNEQFF
TGTGCCAGCATCCAGCGGGAGGTCCGGGGGAATGAGCAGTTCTTC
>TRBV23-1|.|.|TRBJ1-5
CASSQGGRENQPQHF
TGCGCCAGCAGTCAAGGGGGCAGGGAAAATCAGCCCCAGCATTTT
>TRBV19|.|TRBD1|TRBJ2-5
CASSIVGTDQETQYF
TGTGCCAGTAGTATCGTGGGGACAGACCAAGAGACCCAGTACTTC
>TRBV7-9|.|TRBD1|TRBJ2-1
CASSLVGQGSNEQFF
TGTGCCAGCAGCTTGGTAGGACAGGGTTCGAATGAGCAGTTCTTC
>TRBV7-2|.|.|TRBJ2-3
CASSLGRTSTDTQYF
TGTGCCAGCAGCTTAGGACGGACTAGCACAGATACGCAGTATTTT
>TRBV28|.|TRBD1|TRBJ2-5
CASRPRGTGVETQYF
TGTGCCAGCAGGCCCAGGGGTACAGGGGTAGAGACCCAGTACTTC
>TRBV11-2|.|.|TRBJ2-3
CASSLARQTSTDTQYF
TGTGCCAGCAGCTTGGCCCGACAGACTAGCACAGATACGCAGTATTTT
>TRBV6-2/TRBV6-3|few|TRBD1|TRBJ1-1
CASSYYGTGQAEAFF
TGTGCCAGCAGTTATTACGGGACAGGCCAAGCGGAAGCTTTCTTT
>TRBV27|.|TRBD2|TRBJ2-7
CASTGTSAFYEQYF
TGTGCCAGCACCGGGACTAGCGCTTTCTACGAGCAGTACTTC
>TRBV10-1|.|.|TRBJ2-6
CASSDSVSGANVLTF
TGCGCCAGCAGTGATTCTGTATCTGGGGCCAACGTCCTGACTTTC
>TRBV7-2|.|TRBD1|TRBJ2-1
CASRTRQGERAYNEQFF
TGTGCCAGCAGGACTCGGCAGGGGGAGAGGGCCTACAATGAGCAGTTCTTC
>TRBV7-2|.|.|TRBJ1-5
CASSLAWGPRPPQHF
TGTGCCAGCAGCTTAGCTTGGGGGCCCAGGCCTCCCCAGCATTTT
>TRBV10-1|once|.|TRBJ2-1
CASSESSGYNEQFF
TGCGCCAGCAGTGAGTCATCGGGTTACAATGAGCAGTTCTTC
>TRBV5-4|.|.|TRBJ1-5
CASSLDRAQPQHF
TGTGCCAGCAGCTTGGACAGGGCTCAGCCCCAGCATTTT
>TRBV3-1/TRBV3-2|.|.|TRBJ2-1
CASSQGGDFGPRLEQFF
TGTGCCAGCAGCCAAGGCGGGGACTTCGGCCCTCGGTTAGAGCAGTTCTTC
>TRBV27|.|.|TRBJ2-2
CASSRDWGSGELFF
TGTGCCAGCAGCCGGGACTGGGGGTCAGGGGAGCTGTTTTTT
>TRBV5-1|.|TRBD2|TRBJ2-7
CASRIAGAYEQYF
TGCGCCAGCAGAATAGCGGGAGCCTACGAGCAGTACTTC
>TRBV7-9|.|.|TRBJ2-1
CVSASTRYEQFF
TGCGTCTCGGCTAGCACGAGGTATGAGCAGTTCTTC
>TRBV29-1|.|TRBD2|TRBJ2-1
CSVAGTSGYNEQFF
TGCAGCGTGGCCGGGACTAGCGGCTACAATGAGCAGTTCTTC
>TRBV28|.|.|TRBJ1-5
CASSSNYGPQHF
TGTGCCAGCAGTTCCAACTATGGGCCCCAGCATTTT
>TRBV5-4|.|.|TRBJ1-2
CASSPGIPSYGYTF
TGTGCCAGCAGCCCAGGGATCCCCTCCTATGGCTACACCTTC
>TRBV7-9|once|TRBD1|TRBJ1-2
CASSLVDRGNGYTF
TGTGCCAGCAGCTTAGTGGACAGGGGAAATGGCTACACCTTC
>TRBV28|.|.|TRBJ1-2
CASSFSDYGYTF
TGTGCCAGCAGTTTCAGCGACTATGGCTACACCTTC
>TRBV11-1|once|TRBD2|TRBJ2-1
CASSQIAGGFNEQFF
TGTGCCAGCAGTCAGATAGCGGGAGGGTTTAATGAGCAGTTCTTC
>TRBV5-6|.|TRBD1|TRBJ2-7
CASSSIDRGRYEQYF
TGTGCCAGCAGCTCGATCGACAGGGGGAGATACGAGCAGTACTTC
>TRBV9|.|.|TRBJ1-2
CASSVGDFFGYGYTF
TGTGCCAGCAGCGTTGGGGACTTTTTTGGCTATGGCTACACCTTC
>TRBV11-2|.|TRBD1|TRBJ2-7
CASSGDRGLYEQYF
TGTGCCAGCAGCGGGGACAGGGGGCTGTACGAGCAGTACTTC
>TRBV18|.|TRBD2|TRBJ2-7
CASSPGTSGRNTYEQYF
TGTGCCAGCTCGCCGGGGACTAGCGGGAGGAATACCTACGAGCAGTACTTC
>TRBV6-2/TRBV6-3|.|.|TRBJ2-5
CASSYPDSQETQYF
TGTGCCAGCAGTTACCCCGACAGTCAAGAGACCCAGTACTTC
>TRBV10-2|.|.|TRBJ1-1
CASRRQATVGEAFF
TGCGCCAGCAGACGACAGGCCACCGTAGGTGAAGCTTTCTTT
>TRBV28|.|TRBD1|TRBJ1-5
CASSGGGRPSQPQHF
TGTGCCAGCAGTGGAGGGGGCAGGCCCTCTCAGCCCCAGCATTTT
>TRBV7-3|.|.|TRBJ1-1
CASSLTSPQGGNTEAFF
TGTGCCAGCAGCTTAACTTCCCCCCAGGGTGGGAACACTGAAGCTTTCTTT
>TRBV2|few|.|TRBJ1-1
CASSDYGVGRTEAFF
TGTGCCAGCAGTGACTACGGGGTGGGGAGAACTGAAGCTTTCTTT
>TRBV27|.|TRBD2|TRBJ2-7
CASSFRPPGLAGARNEQYF
TGTGCCAGCAGTTTTAGACCCCCGGGACTAGCGGGAGCGAGAAACGAGCAGTACTTC
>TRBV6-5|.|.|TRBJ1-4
CASRATGTYNEKLFF
TGTGCCAGCAGAGCAACCGGGACATATAATGAAAAACTGTTTTTT
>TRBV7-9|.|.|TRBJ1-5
CASSTQEGQPQHF
TGTGCCAGCAGCACCCAGGAGGGTCAGCCCCAGCATTTT
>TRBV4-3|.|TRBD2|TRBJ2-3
CASSRRAGITDTQYF
TGCGCCAGCAGCCGTCGAGCGGGAATAACAGATACGCAGTATTTT
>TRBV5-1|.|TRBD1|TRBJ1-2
CASSLAPGQGAGYTF
TGCGCCAGCAGCTTGGCCCCGGGACAGGGGGCTGGCTACACCTTC
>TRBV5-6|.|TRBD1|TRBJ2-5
CASSLYLPWDRSVRTQYF
TGTGCCAGCAGCTTATACCTCCCTTGGGACAGGTCAGTTCGGACCCAGTACTTC
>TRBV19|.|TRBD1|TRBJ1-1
CASSPRTGEAFF
TGTGCCAGTAGTCCCAGGACAGGGGAAGCTTTCTTT
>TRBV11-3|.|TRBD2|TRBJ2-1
CASSPGLALNEQFF
TGTGCCAGCAGCCCGGGACTAGCTCTGAATGAGCAGTTCTTC
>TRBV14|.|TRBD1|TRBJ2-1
CASSRTGGPYNEQFF
TGTGCCAGCAGCCGTACAGGGGGTCCCTACAATGAGCAGTTCTTC